This T cell receptor beta chain was identified in a study of blood T cells in healthy people across ages. The CDR3 sequence is 16 residues long. V lost 4 bases, J lost 3 bases, and 19 bases lay in between. The V gene's germline CDR1 is SGHTA and CDR2 FQGNSA. A J-beta primer mix and a sample-barcoded 5' primer were used in a second PCR of roughly 6 to 12 cycles. TCRdb reprocessed the 5' RACE reads with MiXCR, giving one entry per CDR3 protein. Here the sample spans 890,000 or so distinct CDR3 sequences, 62% being singletons. Collection of roughly 10 milliliters of peripheral blood was performed for each donor. Total RNA was extracted at no less than 6 micrograms per sample.

The V and J genes are TRBV7-2 and TRBJ2-7; D is ambiguous. Input material: blood. The sequence came from a man aged 25-40 years in good health. CDR3 sequence (DNA): TGTGCCAGCAGCTCTGGACGGCGACCTTATAGCTACGAGCAGTACTTC. This sequence encodes CASSSGRRPYSYEQYF.